What follows are 26 T cell receptor beta chains derived from one specimen sequenced in a study of radiotherapy plus CTLA-4 blockade in lung cancer. Only in-frame clones appear in the TCRdb table, and some are missing; sequencing was by immunoSEQ multiplex PCR. The sample comprises roughly 85,000 clones, roughly 86% of which are singletons, and roughly a sixth rests with the top ten. Specimen: peripheral blood, collected from a patient treated with radiotherapy plus ipilimumab. These receptors were collected from a human donor with non-small cell lung cancer that progressed on radiotherapy plus ipilimumab.

V usage is TRBV19 and J usage is TRBJ2-7, with a weak D call TRBD2 (6 bases). V gave up 2 bases and J gave up 5 bases, with 16 bases separating them. The length of the CDR3 is 15 residues. CDR1 is LNHDA and CDR2 is SQIVND in the germline V gene (reference sequence). The CDR3 protein is CASSIQAGSSHEQYF. The CDR3, as DNA: TGTGCCAGTAGTATACAGGCGGGAAGTAGCCACGAGCAGTACTTC.

This clone was observed a few times. V and J are TRBV27 and TRBJ1-3; TRBD1 aligns across 7 bases. CDR1 and CDR2 (germline): MNHEY, SMNVEV (reference sequence). CDR3 length equals 13 residues. V shed 6 bases and J 3 bases; nucleotides not matched to a gene: 2. In DNA, the CDR3 is TGTGCCAGCAGGAGGGGGCTTGGAAACACCATATATTTT. It translates to CASRRGLGNTIYF.

This chain links TRBV2 with TRBJ1-5; 7 bases align to TRBD1. The CDR3 runs 16 residues. V was pared by 1 base and J by 7 bases, with 10 bases of the junction left unmatched. Germline CDR1 reads SNHLY; CDR2 reads FYNNEI. The CDR3 bases are TGTGCCAGCAGTGAAGGGGCGACAGGGTTAGGACAGCCCCAGCATTTT. Its protein product is CASSEGATGLGQPQHF.

Concerning this clone: The DNA is omitted, as the CDR3 cannot be located on it reliably, and the CDR3 follows TCRdb's listing. This rearrangement joins TRBV6-1 to TRBJ1-5; no DNA check was done on the table's D call, TRBD1. A total of 15 residues make up the CDR3, ends included. CDR1 is MNHNS, CDR2 SASEGT, per germline. This chain's CDR3 is CASSEKETVFWPQHF.

Comments on this clone: Different DNA sequences within this sample yield the same CDR3. This chain connects TRBV27 to TRBJ2-2; D is uncertain. The CDR3 loop spans 11 amino acids. CDR1 is MNHEY, CDR2 SMNVEV, per germline (reference sequence). Trimming took off 5 bases at V and 2 bases at J, with 0 bases between the two ends. The CDR3 protein is CASSNTGELFF. DNA for the CDR3: TGTGCCAGCAGTAACACCGGGGAGCTGTTTTTT.

The rearrangement joins TRBV28 to TRBJ2-1, with D possibly being TRBD2 (5 bases). Germline CDR1 and CDR2: MDHEN and SYDVKM. The CDR3 is 14 amino acids. V lost 6 bases and J lost 4, with 13 bases in between. The CDR3 coding sequence is TGTGCCAGCAGGGCGGGCCCCTCGTACAATGAGCAGTTCTTC. This translates into CASRAGPSYNEQFF.

About this clone itself: Other DNA sequences in this specimen translate into the identical CDR3. The genes are TRBV19 and TRBJ2-7; TRBD2 agrees at 7 bases. V gave up 5 bases and J gave up 3 bases; unmatched junction bases: 4. The V gene's germline CDR1 is LNHDA and CDR2 SQIVND (reference sequence). The CDR3 runs 13 residues. CDR3 in amino acids: CASSLGRGYEQYF. Written as DNA, the CDR3 is TGTGCCAGTAGTTTGGGGAGGGGCTACGAGCAGTACTTC.

This clone was found once. The germline gene is not matched at one end of the junction; a read error may be the cause. This sequence joins TRBV7-7 and TRBJ2-2; 8 bases are shared with TRBD1. Germline values: CDR1 SSHAT, CDR2 FNYEAQ (reference sequence). This CDR3 is 15 amino acids long. CDR3 region: CASSPQGAGTGELFF. In DNA, the CDR3 is TGTGCTAGCAGCCCTCAGGGGGCTGGAACCGGGGAGCTGTTTTTT. The whole variable domain, filled in from reference TRBV7-7 and TRBJ2-2, reads GAGVSQSPRYKVTKRGQDVTLRCDPISSHATLYWYQQALGQGPEFLTYFNYEAQPDKSGLPSDRFSAERPEGSISTLTIQRTEQRDSAMYRCASSPQGAGTGELFFGEGSRLTVL.

In its sample, this clone was seen once. CDR3: CASSFSGSGGVETQYF. CDR3 nucleotides: TGCGCCAGCAGCTTCTCGGGTAGCGGGGGGGTCGAGACCCAGTACTTC. The V gene is TRBV5-1, the J gene TRBJ2-5; 11 bases are a match to TRBD2. This CDR3 region has 16 residues. V shed 2 bases, J shed 5 bases, and the junction held 8 bases outside the gene matches. The V gene's germline CDR1 is SGHRS and CDR2 YFSETQ.

The chain couples TRBV4-1 to TRBJ2-3; no firm D call. Germline CDR1 reads MGHRA; CDR2 reads YSYEKL. The CDR3 is 14 amino acids. V gave up 1 base and J gave up 2 bases, with 7 bases separating them. CDR3 coding DNA: TGCGCCAGCAGCCAAGCTCCTTTCACAGATACGCAGTATTTT. Protein product: CASSQAPFTDTQYF.

The J gene is TRBJ1-1, the V gene TRBV10-3; 7 bases are shared with TRBD1. J lost 6 bases, V lost 8 bases, and 18 bases had no gene match. This CDR3 is built from 16 residues. CDR1 and CDR2 (germline): ENHRY, SYGVKD. The CDR3 loop is CAIGGQLNAGDPEAFF. For the CDR3, the DNA is TGTGCCATCGGGGGACAGCTCAACGCCGGGGATCCTGAAGCTTTCTTT.

The chain has TRBV5-1 and TRBJ1-1; 10 nucleotides line up with TRBD1. CDR3 length equals 15 residues. Germline V CDR1 and CDR2: SGHRS, YFSETQ. Trimming took 1 base from V and 6 from J; bases not matched to a gene: 6. CDR3 loop: CASSLKGQGGSEAFF. The DNA of the CDR3 is TGCGCCAGCAGCTTGAAAGGACAGGGGGGATCTGAAGCTTTCTTT.

The chain recombines TRBV4-3 with TRBJ2-1, with 8 positions matching TRBD2. The germline V gene encodes CDR1 LGHNA and CDR2 YSLEER. The CDR3 spans 16 residues. The trim removed 3 bases at V and 4 bases at J, leaving 8 bases unmatched. The CDR3 loop reads CASSQVLAVSYNEQFF. The CDR3 region has the DNA TGCGCCAGCAGCCAGGTACTAGCGGTTTCTTACAATGAGCAGTTCTTC.

This CDR3 reads CASSPERGAASEQFF. DNA of the CDR3: TGTGCCAGCTCACCCGAGCGGGGGGCGGCCAGTGAGCAGTTCTTC. This sequence joins TRBV18 and TRBJ2-1, with 9 bases lining up with TRBD2. The CDR3 is 15 residues long. The junction had 9 bases not matched to a gene; V was cut back by 3 bases and J by 9 bases. Germline CDR1 KGHSH, CDR2 LQKENI.

The rearrangement joins TRBV30 to TRBJ1-2, with a weak D call TRBD1 (6 bases). This CDR3 is built from 13 residues. Germline lookup yields CDR1 GTSNPN and CDR2 SVGIG (reference sequence). V gave up 0 bases and J gave up 7 bases, with 12 bases separating them. The CDR3 region has the DNA TGTGCCTGGAGTGTACTGGGGGCCGGTGGCTACACCTTC. Protein: CAWSVLGAGGYTF.

The CDR3 is CASSLVTGAGTLRYEQYF. CDR3 DNA: TGTGCCAGCAGCTTAGTTACGGGGGCGGGAACCCTGAGGTACGAGCAGTACTTC. The rearrangement uses TRBV11-2 and TRBJ2-7, with D perhaps matching TRBD1 or TRBD2 (6 bases each). V lost 1 base, J lost 4 bases, and 23 bases lay in between. The CDR3 extends over 18 amino acids. Germline V gives CDR1 SGHAT, CDR2 FQNNGV.

The J gene is TRBJ2-1, the V gene TRBV18, with 10 bases that match TRBD1. The CDR3 covers 14 residues. The V segment lost 5 bases and the J segment 7 bases; nucleotides outside the gene matches: 5. CDR1 is KGHSH, CDR2 LQKENI, per germline. CDR3 in amino acids: CASSSDRGFNEQFF. The CDR3 nucleotides are TGTGCCAGCTCATCGGACAGGGGGTTTAATGAGCAGTTCTTC.

CDR3 coding DNA: TGTGCCAGCTCACCAACAGGGACCCTCAATCAGCCCCAGCATTTT. Protein sequence: CASSPTGTLNQPQHF. The genes are TRBV18 and TRBJ1-5, with a tentative D call TRBD1 (6 bases). V lost 2 bases and J 3 bases, leaving 11 bases between the germline ends. Per germline, CDR1 KGHSH and CDR2 LQKENI. The CDR3 length is 15 residues.

The rearrangement uses TRBV19 and TRBJ1-3, with a weak D call TRBD1 (6 bases). CDR1 is LNHDA, CDR2 SQIVND, per germline (reference sequence). This CDR3 has 16 amino acids. With 5 bases removed from V and 1 base from J, the gap between germline ends came to 15 bases. The CDR3 sequence: CASSGMKGGSGNTIYF. As DNA, the CDR3 is TGTGCCAGTAGTGGCATGAAGGGGGGATCTGGAAACACCATATATTTT.

The chain joins TRBV5-8 to TRBJ1-1; no clear D gene. The V gene lost 9 bases and the J gene lost 1 base, with 13 bases spanning the gap. The CDR3 has 13 residues. CDR1 is SGHTS and CDR2 is YDEGEE in the germline V gene. CDR3 coding DNA: TGTGCCAACGGGCTTCTCCCGAACACTGAAGCTTTCTTT. It is translated as CANGLLPNTEAFF. Full variable domain (rest looked up from reference TRBV5-8 and TRBJ1-1): EAGVTQSPTHLIKTRGQQATLRCSPISGHTSVYWYQQALGLGLQFLLWYDEGEERNRGNFPPRFSGRQFPNYSSELNVNALELEDSALYLCANGLLPNTEAFFGQGTRLTVV.

This rearrangement joins TRBV27 to TRBJ1-5; tentative D call: TRBD1 (6 bases). The germline V gene encodes CDR1 MNHEY and CDR2 SMNVEV (reference sequence). This CDR3 region has 15 residues. Trimming cost V 4 bases and J 6 bases, with 16 bases left between them. The CDR3 coding sequence is TGTGCCAGCAGTTGGGGTCGGGGGGCGGCTCAGCCCCAGCATTTT. Translated, it gives CASSWGRGAAQPQHF.

The chain couples TRBV6-5 to TRBJ1-1; D not certain. The CDR3 extends over 11 amino acids. The V end was cut by 7 bases, the J end by 2 bases, with 5 bases between. Germline CDR1 MNHEY, CDR2 SVGAGI. CDR3 nucleotides: TGTGCCAGCACCCTAAACACTGAAGCTTTCTTT. Its protein is CASTLNTEAFF.

This chain uses TRBV7-2 with TRBJ1-1; perhaps TRBD1 as D (6 bases). This CDR3 has 16 amino acids. Germline values: CDR1 SGHTA, CDR2 FQGNSA. V gave up 3 bases and J gave up 4 bases, with 18 bases separating them. This chain's CDR3 is CASSFIRGTVGTEAFF. The DNA of the CDR3 is TGTGCCAGCAGCTTTATCAGGGGAACGGTCGGCACTGAAGCTTTCTTT.

This rearrangement joins TRBV5-4 to TRBJ2-2, with TRBD2 matching over 9 bases. J lost 1 base, V lost 2 bases, and 0 bases had no gene match. The CDR3 has 15 residues. CDR1 SGHNT and CDR2 YYREEE come from the germline V gene (reference sequence). The CDR3 reads CASSLAGGNTGELFF. CDR3 DNA sequence: TGTGCCAGCAGCTTAGCGGGAGGGAACACCGGGGAGCTGTTTTTT.

The J gene is TRBJ2-2, the V gene TRBV28; TRBD1 matches 7 bases. The CDR3 has 13 amino acids. The V segment lost 6 bases and the J segment 6 bases; nucleotides outside the gene matches: 4. Germline values: CDR1 MDHEN, CDR2 SYDVKM. CDR3 DNA: TGTGCCAGCAGCAAACAGGGGCCCGGGGAGCTGTTTTTT. Translation gives CASSKQGPGELFF.

The chain uses TRBV11-3 and TRBJ2-2; TRBD1 matches at 8 bases. CDR3 length equals 16 residues. V was pared by 3 bases and J by 0 bases, with 3 bases of the junction left unmatched. Per the germline V gene, CDR1 is SGHNT and CDR2 is YENEEA. Here the CDR3 DNA reads TGTGCCAGCAGCTTCAAACAGGGGGCGAACACCGGGGAGCTGTTTTTT. It codes for CASSFKQGANTGELFF.